One and the same sample provided the 31 T cell receptor beta chains below, sequenced in a study of response to subunit inactivated influenza vaccine (dated by TCRdb to the late 2010s). The library was produced with RT-PCR. Sequenced using an Illumina HiSeq 2500. The public sequencing data were trimmed at Q25 with fastp and processed into clonotypes with MiXCR by TCRdb, which kept only in-frame beta chains. Every CDR3 protein is listed once, alongside the most common genes and DNA of its rows. The sample yields over 800,000 distinct CDR3 sequences; 21% were counted once. The top ten clonotypes cover about a tenth of the sample. The sample consisted of PBMCs from blood, taken around 5 days after vaccination. The receptors come from a man aged 50-60 years who received an inactivated influenza vaccine. Donor details come from another sample of the same person, matched by shared clones.

The chain uses TRBV20-1 and TRBJ2-7, with D perhaps matching TRBD2 (5 bases). The V end was cut by 1 base, the J end by 9 bases, with 19 bases between. CDR1 and CDR2 (germline): DFQATT, SNEGSKA (reference sequence). The CDR3 consists of 14 residues. CDR3 DNA: TGCAGTGCTAGAGCGGAGACCCATCTACGGGGGCAGTACTTC. As protein: CSARAETHLRGQYF.

Details on this clonotype: One end of the junction varies from germline; a read error may be responsible. J is TRBJ2-1 and V is TRBV12-3 or TRBV12-4, with TRBD1 matching over 8 bases. The CDR3 consists of 15 residues. As DNA, the CDR3 is TGTGCCGGCAGTTTTAGGACAGGGACCCACAATGAGCAGTTCTTC. This encodes CAGSFRTGTHNEQFF.

The rearrangement links TRBV20-1 to TRBJ2-4, with D perhaps TRBD1 (5 bases). The V gene's germline CDR1 is DFQATT and CDR2 SNEGSKA (reference sequence). V dropped 5 bases and J dropped 2 bases, with 16 bases sitting between them. The CDR3 contains 15 residues. CDR3 bases: TGCAGTGCTGAGCAGGTCTGGGGCCCCAAAAACATTCAGTACTTC. Residues: CSAEQVWGPKNIQYF.

In its sample, this clonotype was seen a few times. The J gene is TRBJ2-1, the V gene TRBV6-5; 13 bases match TRBD2. CDR3 length: 16 residues. Looked up from germline, CDR1 is MNHEY and CDR2 is SVGAGI. The V segment lost 3 bases and the J segment 9 bases; nucleotides outside the gene matches: 8. In nucleotides, the CDR3 is TGTGCCAGCAGTTATACCGGACTAGCGGGAGTCGGTGAGCAGTTCTTC. Its translation: CASSYTGLAGVGEQFF.

J is TRBJ2-2 and V is TRBV11-1, with 8 bases aligning to TRBD2. Per the germline V gene, CDR1 is SGHAT and CDR2 is FQDESV (reference sequence). V shed 8 bases and J 6 bases; nucleotides not matched to a gene: 17. The CDR3 contains 17 residues. CDR3 DNA: TGTGCCAGCCAAAGAACTAGCGGCAGAACGCGGGCCGGGGAGCTGTTTTTT. This encodes CASQRTSGRTRAGELFF.

Of note for this clonotype: One end of the junction fails to match germline, which may point to a read error. The chain combines TRBV9 with TRBJ2-6; D possibly matches TRBD1 or TRBD2 (5 bases each). The CDR3 has 18 amino acids. CDR1 and CDR2 (germline): SGDLS, YYNGEE. The DNA for the CDR3 is TGTGCCAGCAGCGGACTGGTGGGAGCCTACTCTGGGGCCAACGTCCTGAATTTC. Protein product: CASSGLVGAYSGANVLNF.

The chain carries TRBV6-2 or TRBV6-3 and TRBJ1-6; 9 positions agree with TRBD1. Germline V lookup: CDR1 MNHEY, CDR2 SVGEGT. The CDR3 covers 16 residues. With V trimmed by 0 bases and J by 9 bases, 6 bases remained unmatched. CDR3 in DNA: TGTGCCAGCAGTTACTCCAGGACAGGGGTTCTTTCACCCCTCCACTTT. As protein: CASSYSRTGVLSPLHF.

In its sample, this clonotype was seen a few times. The genes are TRBV24-1 and TRBJ2-1; 13 positions match TRBD2. J gave up 8 bases and V 10 bases, and 4 bases lay outside the gene matches. CDR3 size: 13 residues. Germline assignment: CDR1 KGHDR and CDR2 SFDVKD. CDR3 protein: CATTSGGGYEQFF. CDR3 DNA sequence: TGTGCCACAACTAGCGGGGGGGGCTATGAGCAGTTCTTC.

This clonotype was recorded many times. The V call is TRBV10-3, the J call TRBJ1-2; 9 bases are a match to TRBD1. Germline V lookup: CDR1 ENHRY, CDR2 SYGVKD. Unmatched junction bases numbered 6, after V lost 0 bases and J lost 4 bases. The CDR3 sequence is 16 residues long. CDR3 DNA sequence: TGTGCCATCAGTGAGTCCCATGACAGGGGGGTCTATGGCTACACCTTC. Translation: CAISESHDRGVYGYTF.

V is TRBV7-2 and J is TRBJ2-3, with D uncertain. The V gene's germline CDR1 is SGHTA and CDR2 FQGNSA. V dropped 1 base and J dropped 2 bases, with 16 bases sitting between them. CDR3 length equals 17 residues. CDR3 in amino acids: CASSLVDRVRATDTQYF. Here the CDR3 DNA reads TGTGCCAGCAGCTTAGTTGATAGGGTGAGAGCCACAGATACGCAGTATTTT. Complete variable domain (other parts from reference TRBV7-2 and TRBJ2-3): GAGVSQSPSNKVTEKGKDVELRCDPISGHTALYWYRQSLGQGLEFLIYFQGNSAPDKSGLPSDRFSAERTGGSVSTLTIQRTQQEDSAVYLCASSLVDRVRATDTQYFGPGTRLTVL.

This chain uses TRBV20-1 with TRBJ2-5, with 8 bases aligning to TRBD1. The V gene end was trimmed by 1 base and the J gene end by 0 bases; junction bases not matched to a gene: 4. Germline V CDR1 and CDR2: DFQATT, SNEGSKA (reference sequence). This CDR3 has 15 amino acids. The CDR3 reads CSARGDRRYQETQYF. The CDR3, as DNA: TGCAGTGCTAGAGGGGACAGGCGGTACCAAGAGACCCAGTACTTC.

This clonotype was seen a handful of times. This chain uses TRBV6-2 or TRBV6-3 with TRBJ2-5, with 9 positions matching TRBD1. CDR3 size: 15 residues. Germline V gene data show CDR1 as MNHEY and CDR2 as SVGEGT. After removal of 2 bases from V and 8 bases from J, the junction contained 9 bases not matched to a gene. CDR3 protein: CASSYAGTGSGTQYF. CDR3 bases: TGTGCCAGCAGTTACGCCGGGACAGGGTCCGGTACCCAGTACTTC.

This clonotype was picked up a small number of times. The rearrangement uses TRBV11-2 and TRBJ1-4; TRBD1 agrees at 7 bases. This CDR3 comprises 17 residues. J was trimmed by 7 bases and V by 0 bases; bases with no gene match: 11. CDR1 SGHAT and CDR2 FQNNGV come from the germline V gene. The CDR3 protein is CASSLDSLRGRVEKLFF. The CDR3 bases are TGTGCCAGCAGCTTAGATTCGCTAAGGGGGCGCGTTGAAAAACTGTTTTTT.

There are many counts of this clonotype. The rearrangement links TRBV29-1 to TRBJ2-7; D perhaps matches TRBD2 (6 bases). CDR1 SQVTM and CDR2 ANQGSEA come from the germline V gene. The germline V and J ends were trimmed by 1 base and 0 bases, with 13 bases remaining between them. This CDR3 comprises 15 residues. CDR3 in amino acids: CSVEGGSGSSYEQYF. The CDR3 DNA is TGCAGCGTTGAAGGAGGTAGCGGAAGCTCCTACGAGCAGTACTTC.

The V call is TRBV6-1, the J call TRBJ2-3; no definite D call. Trimming removed 2 bases from V and 6 bases from J, with 9 bases in between. This CDR3 is built from 13 residues. Germline assignment: CDR1 MNHNS and CDR2 SASEGT. The CDR3 here is CASSENLRDTQYF. CDR3 nucleotide sequence: TGTGCCAGCAGTGAAAACCTCCGGGATACGCAGTATTTT.

This chain links TRBV12-3 or TRBV12-4 with TRBJ2-1; D call uncertain. V was cut by 2 bases and J by 5 bases, with 10 bases left in between. The CDR3 is 14 amino acids. CDR3 sequence reads: CASSLFGSDNEQFF. The CDR3 DNA is TGTGCCAGCAGTTTATTCGGCAGTGACAATGAGCAGTTCTTC.

This clonotype was detected a few times. The chain recombines TRBV12-3 or TRBV12-4 with TRBJ2-5; unclear D gene. V was clipped by 6 bases and J by 5 bases, with 10 bases between them. The CDR3 has 12 residues. Here the CDR3 reads CASSPTSETQYF. The CDR3 DNA sequence: TGTGCCAGCAGCCCTACGTCGGAGACCCAGTACTTC.

The V and J genes are TRBV6-2 or TRBV6-3 and TRBJ2-1; D not certain. Trimming removed 0 bases from V and 0 bases from J, with 9 bases in between. The CDR3 is 16 amino acids. The V gene's germline CDR1 is MNHEY and CDR2 SVGEGT. CDR3 in DNA: TGTGCCAGCAGTTACTCCGATGCTAGCTCCTACAATGAGCAGTTCTTC. It is translated as CASSYSDASSYNEQFF.

This clonotype has more than one count but fewer than ten. This chain uses TRBV20-1 with TRBJ2-5; 9 bases line up with TRBD1. Per germline, CDR1 DFQATT and CDR2 SNEGSKA (reference sequence). Losses at the gene ends were 0 bases for V and 5 bases for J; bases not matched to a gene: 10. This CDR3 region has 16 residues. CDR3 protein: CSARDLRTGATETQYF. CDR3 nucleotide sequence: TGCAGTGCTAGAGATCTCCGGACAGGGGCGACCGAGACCCAGTACTTC.

This clonotype was observed at least ten times. The J gene is TRBJ1-2, the V gene TRBV10-3, with D possibly TRBD1 on 6 matching bases. Germline loops: CDR1 ENHRY, CDR2 SYGVKD. The V end was cut by 4 bases, the J end by 4 bases, with 7 bases between. CDR3 length equals 12 residues. CDR3 amino acids: CAISGTAYGYTF. The CDR3, as DNA: TGTGCCATCAGTGGGACAGCCTATGGCTACACCTTC.

This clonotype was detected a few times. This sequence joins TRBV2 and TRBJ2-3, with D unresolved. The CDR3 is 16 residues long. The germline CDR1 and CDR2 sequences are SNHLY and FYNNEI. Trimming removed 0 bases from V and 1 base from J, with 11 bases in between. For the CDR3, the DNA is TGTGCCAGCAGTGAAGCGAGATCTCCCCGCACAGATACGCAGTATTTT. As protein: CASSEARSPRTDTQYF.

This sequence joins TRBV12-3 or TRBV12-4 and TRBJ1-5, with TRBD1 identical over 9 bases. The V segment lost 7 bases and the J segment 7 bases; nucleotides outside the gene matches: 8. The CDR3 contains 14 residues. The CDR3 DNA reads TGTGCCAGCACGAAGGACAGGGGCAGACAGCCCCAGCATTTT. Translating gives CASTKDRGRQPQHF.

Here the CDR3 DNA reads TGTGCCACCAGCAGAGAATACGGGGATGAGCAGTTCTTC. Residues: CATSREYGDEQFF. The V gene is TRBV15, the J gene TRBJ2-1; tentative D call: TRBD2 (5 bases). V was shortened by 0 bases and J by 8 bases, with 8 bases between the two germline ends. This CDR3 has 13 amino acids. CDR1 LNHNV and CDR2 YYDKDF come from the germline V gene (reference sequence).

At least ten counts were recorded for this clonotype. This rearrangement joins TRBV5-1 to TRBJ2-7, with 10 bases that match TRBD2. Per the germline V gene, CDR1 is SGHRS and CDR2 is YFSETQ. Unmatched junction bases numbered 3, after V lost 0 bases and J lost 0 bases. The CDR3 length is 16 residues. CDR3 protein: CASSLALAGDSYEQYF. The CDR3 DNA sequence: TGCGCCAGCAGCTTGGCCCTAGCGGGGGACTCCTACGAGCAGTACTTC.

This clonotype showed up just once. The chain is built from TRBV7-9 and TRBJ1-4; TRBD1 matches at 12 bases. V lost 5 bases, J lost 2 bases, and 3 bases stayed unmatched. This CDR3 region has 16 residues. Germline lookup yields CDR1 SEHNR and CDR2 FQNEAQ (reference sequence). The CDR3 spells CASSVGQGATNEKLFF. The CDR3 bases are TGTGCCAGCAGCGTGGGACAGGGGGCTACTAATGAAAAACTGTTTTTT.

The chain joins TRBV7-2 to TRBJ2-7; 8 bases are a match to TRBD1. Germline trimming cut 2 bases from V and 1 base from J; bases unmatched to any gene: 4. In germline, CDR1 is SGHTA, CDR2 FQGNSA. The CDR3 length is 15 residues. DNA of the CDR3: TGTGCCAGCAGCTTATATAGGACAGGGTCCTACGAGCAGTACTTC. It is translated as CASSLYRTGSYEQYF.

The chain has TRBV7-9 and TRBJ2-4, with a possible D match to TRBD2 (6 bases). The germline CDR1 and CDR2 sequences are SEHNR and FQNEAQ (reference sequence). V shed 2 bases and J shed 12 bases, with 26 bases lying between them. The CDR3 sequence is 17 residues long. CDR3 bases: TGTGCCAGCAGCTTACTGTGGGTATGGGGGACTCCCAGTCCTCAGTACTTC. Translated: CASSLLWVWGTPSPQYF.

This clonotype was detected only a few times. The chain employs TRBV20-1 and TRBJ2-1; 11 nucleotides align to TRBD2. CDR1 DFQATT and CDR2 SNEGSKA come from the germline V gene (reference sequence). Trimming cost V 3 bases and J 3 bases; bases outside gene matches: 4. The CDR3 totals 15 residues. CDR3: CSASKTSGIYNEQFF. CDR3 nucleotide sequence: TGCAGTGCTAGCAAGACTAGCGGGATCTACAATGAGCAGTTCTTC.

The table lists this clonotype with a few counts. V gene TRBV10-3 combines with J gene TRBJ2-6; 9 bases are shared with TRBD1. CDR3 length: 15 amino acids. The V gene's germline CDR1 is ENHRY and CDR2 SYGVKD. The J segment lost 2 bases and the V segment lost 6 bases, leaving 2 bases of the junction unmatched. In DNA, the CDR3 is TGTGCCATCAGACAGGGGGCAACTGGGGCCAACGTCCTGACTTTC. This encodes CAIRQGATGANVLTF.

The V call is TRBV5-1, the J call TRBJ2-2; 7 bases map to TRBD2. CDR3 size: 16 residues. Trimming removed 4 bases from V and 2 bases from J; junction bases left unmatched: 8. Germline lookup yields CDR1 SGHRS and CDR2 YFSETQ. CDR3 protein: CASSPRSGANTGELFF. The CDR3 DNA sequence: TGCGCCAGCAGCCCAAGGAGCGGGGCTAACACCGGGGAGCTGTTTTTT.

This clonotype was recorded a few times. The genes are TRBV5-1 and TRBJ2-7, with D possibly TRBD1 on 6 matching bases. Germline V CDR1 and CDR2: SGHRS, YFSETQ. Trimming left V 4 bases short and J 0 bases short, with 11 bases between. The CDR3 loop spans 14 amino acids. In nucleotides, the CDR3 is TGCGCCAGCAGCCGCCGGGACAACTCCTACGAGCAGTACTTC. Translation gives CASSRRDNSYEQYF.